This TCR beta chain emerged from a study of OX40 agonist ivuxolimab in advanced cancers. The wider study: Patients with hepatocellular carcinoma, melanoma, renal cell or head and neck cancer made up the dose-escalation patients.

Clones were read by immunoSEQ multiplex PCR, and TCRdb kept only the in-frame ones, dropping some. The profile shows fewer than 85,000 clones, around 90% of them singletons. Autoimmune disease history or systemic immunosuppression led to patients being barred. Germline loops: CDR1 MDHEN, CDR2 SYDVKM. The CDR3 totals 15 residues. The trim removed 2 bases at V and 2 bases at J, leaving 5 bases unmatched. Findings of the study overall: At 0.1 to 3.0 mg/kg, CD4+ and CD8+ blood T cells expanded clonally by week 6. On average, CD8+ T cells had more expanded clones than CD4+.

A word on this clone: Its antigen remains unidentified.

This specimen was CD4+ or CD8+ T cells sorted from blood, taken in a trial of the OX40 agonist ivuxolimab. V is TRBV28 and J is TRBJ2-5; 7 positions agree with TRBD1. The TCR comes from an adult with an advanced solid tumor such as melanoma, head and neck, liver or kidney cancer. CDR3 nucleotides: TGTGCCAGCAGTTTACCCGGGACAGCTCAAGAGACCCAGTACTTC. Translation: CASSLPGTAQETQYF.